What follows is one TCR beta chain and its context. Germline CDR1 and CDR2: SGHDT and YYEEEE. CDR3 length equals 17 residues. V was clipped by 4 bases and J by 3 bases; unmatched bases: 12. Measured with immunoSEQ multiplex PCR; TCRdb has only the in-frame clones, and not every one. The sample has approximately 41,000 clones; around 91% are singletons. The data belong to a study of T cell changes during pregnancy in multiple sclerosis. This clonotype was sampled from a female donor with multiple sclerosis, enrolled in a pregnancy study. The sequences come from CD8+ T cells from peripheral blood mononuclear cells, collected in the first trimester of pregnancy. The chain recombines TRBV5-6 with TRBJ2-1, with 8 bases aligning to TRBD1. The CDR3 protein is CASSLVERTGNYNEQFF. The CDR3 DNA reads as TGTGCCAGCAGCCTCGTTGAGAGGACAGGGAACTACAATGAGCAGTTCTTC. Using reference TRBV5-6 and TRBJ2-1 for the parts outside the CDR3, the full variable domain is DAGVTQSPTHLIKTRGQQVTLRCSPKSGHDTVSWYQQALGQGPQFIFQYYEEEERQRGNFPDRFSGHQFPNYSSELNVNALLLGDSALYLCASSLVERTGNYNEQFFGPGTRLTVL.